The entry that follows covers one T cell receptor (beta chain) sequence. The antigen it binds to is not known. For every CD8+ T cell subset, 300,000 cells were flow-sorted straight into RLT lysis buffer, and each subset was sorted in triplicate. To keep memory contaminants out, a stringent definition of naive CD8+ T cells was applied: CD45RO-CCR7+CD27+CD95-. Peripheral blood mononuclear cells were isolated from buffy coats by standard density gradient centrifugation. Naive CXCR3-negative and CXCR3-positive CD8+ T cells were flow-sorted on a FACSAria III. Total RNA was extracted from sorted cells using an RNeasy Mini Kit. The entry originates in a study of CXCR3-negative and CXCR3-positive naive CD8 T cells (dated by TCRdb to the late 2010s). Broadly, across the study: In total, 130 million to 150 million TRB reads were obtained, which works out to roughly 1.5 +/- 0.3 million reads per library. Diversity and physicochemical repertoire analyses were performed on around ten donors pooled from two independent experiments. TRBV-TRBJ cluster analysis included naive subsets from roughly 5 donors and memory cells from 3 donors. Overall study outcomes, separate from this receptor: Compared with CXCR3-negative naive cells, CXCR3-positive naive cells had TRB CDR3s with higher hydrophobicity (lower Kidera factor 4), lower energy, and higher strength and volume indices. CXCR3 expression partially decreased after cryopreservation, so most assays used freshly isolated PBMCs. TRBV-TRBJ usage was similar between naive CXCR3-negative and CXCR3-positive cells from the same donor, while memory cells showed distinct patterns. Because surface CD5, which is linked to self-reactivity in mice, was comparable between the naive subsets, TCR interaction strength was also inferred from the physicochemical properties of TRB CDR3s. Both naive subsets had comparably high repertoire diversity, while memory CD8+ T cells had much lower repertoire diversity.

From a lookup of the germline V gene (reference sequence), CDR1 and CDR2 are LNHNV and YYDKDF. The CDR3 holds 13 amino acids from the cysteine to the phenylalanine. Only the protein sequence is given. Instrument used: NextSeq 550. The Human TCR Profiling Kit (MiLaboratory) was used to make UMI-labeled 5' RACE TRB cDNA libraries. The full amount of extracted RNA was used for cDNA synthesis, and the full amount of resulting cDNA was used for PCR amplification. Libraries were prepared in parallel with an identical number of PCR cycles. In the authors' own workflow: With a minimum of two reads required per UMI, MIGEC and MiXCR pulled out about 49,000 +/- 11,000 unique UMI-labeled TRB cDNA molecules from each library. An average of approximately 40,000 +/- 10,000 functional in-frame TRB CDR3 nucleotide clonotypes without stop codons was found per library. Diversity metrics, including normalized Shannon-Wiener and Chao1, were computed in VDJtools after downsampling to 5000 UMI-labeled TRB molecules per sample. For the central five CDR3 residues, VDJtools calculated physicochemical properties weighted by clonotype size, namely interaction energy, strength, volume and Kidera factor 4. Once TCRdb had reprocessed the reads, it stored one entry per CDR3 protein sequence and supplied no DNA. V and J calls and clone size were set by TCRdb, not the authors. The sample's clone listing holds about 120,000 distinct CDR3 sequences. The top ten hold under 0.75% of the sample.

The clonotype was recovered from a human donor in good health. Some clones in this sample may be carry-over from other donors' samples. Sequenced sample: naive CXCR3+ CD8+ T cells from blood. This sample's cell subset or site label indicates: CD45RO-CCR7+CD27+CD95- naive CD8+ T cells expressing CXCR3 (TNR3+). The chain links TRBV15 with TRBJ2-7; there is no DNA to check the TCRdb D call of TRBD1. This receptor has the CDR3 CATSINRVYEQYF. With all but the CDR3 taken from the reference TRBV15 and TRBJ2-7 genes, the full variable domain is: DAMVIQNPRYQVTQFGKPVTLSCSQTLNHNVMYWYQQKSSQAPKLLFHYYDKDFNNEADTPDNFQSRRPNTSFCFLDIRSPGLGDTAMYLCATSINRVYEQYFGPGTRLTVT.